This entry concerns a single T cell receptor (beta chain). These data come from a study of cytomegalovirus exposure and HLA in healthy donors. PCR amplification relied on 60 Vbeta primers (plus 13 Jbeta primers). Libraries were prepared by immunoSEQ multiplex PCR; TCRdb keeps only in-frame clonotypes and omits some of them. The sample consists of approximately 140,000 clones, about 82% of them appearing once. Germline V gene data show CDR1 as SQVTM and CDR2 as ANQGSEA. The CDR3 has 14 amino acids. Losses at the gene ends were 4 bases for V and 0 bases for J; bases not matched to a gene: 3. The V call is TRBV29-1, the J call TRBJ1-3; 7 nucleotides align to TRBD1. This TCR came from a boy between 10 and 17 years old in good health and CMV-seronegative. Source material: PBMCs. DNA for the CDR3: TGCAGCGTTGGGGGACAGAACTCTGGAAACACCATATATTTT. Its protein product is CSVGGQNSGNTIYF.